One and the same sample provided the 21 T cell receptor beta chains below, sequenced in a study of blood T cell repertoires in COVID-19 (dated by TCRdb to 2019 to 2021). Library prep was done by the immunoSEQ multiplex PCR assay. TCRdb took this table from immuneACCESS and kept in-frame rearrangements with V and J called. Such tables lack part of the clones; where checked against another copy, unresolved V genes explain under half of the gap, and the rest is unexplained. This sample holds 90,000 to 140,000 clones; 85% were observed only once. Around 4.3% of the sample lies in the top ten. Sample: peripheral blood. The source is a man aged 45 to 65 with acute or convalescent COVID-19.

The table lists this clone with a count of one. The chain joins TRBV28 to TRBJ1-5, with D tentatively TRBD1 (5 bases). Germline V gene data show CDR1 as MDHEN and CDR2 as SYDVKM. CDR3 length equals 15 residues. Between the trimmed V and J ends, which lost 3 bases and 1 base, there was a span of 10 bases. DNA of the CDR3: TGTGCCAGCAGTTTGGCGGGGGGAAGCAATCAGCCCCAGCATTTT. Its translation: CASSLAGGSNQPQHF.

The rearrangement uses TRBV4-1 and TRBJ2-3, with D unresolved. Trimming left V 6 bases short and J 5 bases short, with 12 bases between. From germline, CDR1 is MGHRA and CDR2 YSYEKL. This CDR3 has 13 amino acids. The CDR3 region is CASRPVLGDTQYF. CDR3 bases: TGCGCCAGCAGACCCGTGCTAGGAGATACGCAGTATTTT.

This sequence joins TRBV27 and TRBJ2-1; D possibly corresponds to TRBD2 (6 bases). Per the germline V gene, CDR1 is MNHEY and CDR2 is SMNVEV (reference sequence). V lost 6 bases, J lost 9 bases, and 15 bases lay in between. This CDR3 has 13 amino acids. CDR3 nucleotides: TGTGCCAGCAGCCCGGGACTTAGCACTGAGCAGTTCTTC. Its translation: CASSPGLSTEQFF.

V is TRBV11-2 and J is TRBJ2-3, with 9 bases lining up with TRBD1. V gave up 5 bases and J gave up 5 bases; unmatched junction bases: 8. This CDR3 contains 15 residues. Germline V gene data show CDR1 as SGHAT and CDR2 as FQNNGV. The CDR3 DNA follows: TGTGCCAGCAGCAACGGACAGGGGTCGGTAGATACGCAGTATTTT. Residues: CASSNGQGSVDTQYF.

The CDR3 sequence is CASSSGTGITANEKLFF. The DNA of the CDR3 is TGCGCCAGCAGCTCCGGGACAGGGATAACGGCTAATGAAAAACTGTTTTTT. The chain joins TRBV4-1 to TRBJ1-4; 9 nucleotides match TRBD1. The CDR3 spans 17 residues. V lost 5 bases and J lost 3; bases outside the gene matches: 10. Germline V gives CDR1 MGHRA, CDR2 YSYEKL.

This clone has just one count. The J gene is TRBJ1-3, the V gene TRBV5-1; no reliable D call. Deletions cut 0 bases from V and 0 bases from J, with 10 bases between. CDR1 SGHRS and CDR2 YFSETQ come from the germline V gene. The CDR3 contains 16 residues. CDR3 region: CASSLGSSDSGNTIYF. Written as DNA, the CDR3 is TGCGCCAGCAGCTTGGGGTCGAGTGACTCTGGAAACACCATATATTTT. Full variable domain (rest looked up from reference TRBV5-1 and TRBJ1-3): KAGVTQTPRYLIKTRGQQVTLSCSPISGHRSVSWYQQTPGQGLQFLFEYFSETQRNKGNFPGRFSGRQFSNSRSEMNVSTLELGDSALYLCASSLGSSDSGNTIYFGEGSWLTVV.

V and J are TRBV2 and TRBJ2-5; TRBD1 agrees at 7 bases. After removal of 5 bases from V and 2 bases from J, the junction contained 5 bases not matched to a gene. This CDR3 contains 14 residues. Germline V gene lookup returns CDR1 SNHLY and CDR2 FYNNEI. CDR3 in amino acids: CASSPRTGQETQYF. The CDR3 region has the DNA TGTGCCAGCAGTCCTCGGACAGGTCAAGAGACCCAGTACTTC.

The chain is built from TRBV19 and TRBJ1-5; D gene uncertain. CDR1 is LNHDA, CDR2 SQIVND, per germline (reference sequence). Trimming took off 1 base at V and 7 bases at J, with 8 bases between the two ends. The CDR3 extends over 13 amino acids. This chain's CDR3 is CASSIGHSQPQHF. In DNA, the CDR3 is TGTGCCAGTAGTATAGGACACTCCCAGCCCCAGCATTTT.

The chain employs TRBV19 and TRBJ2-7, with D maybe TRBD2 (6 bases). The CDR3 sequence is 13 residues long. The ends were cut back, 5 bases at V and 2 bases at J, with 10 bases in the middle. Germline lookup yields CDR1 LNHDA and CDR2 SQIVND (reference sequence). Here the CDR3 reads CASSVGGPYEQYF. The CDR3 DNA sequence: TGTGCCAGTAGTGTGGGAGGCCCCTACGAGCAGTACTTC.

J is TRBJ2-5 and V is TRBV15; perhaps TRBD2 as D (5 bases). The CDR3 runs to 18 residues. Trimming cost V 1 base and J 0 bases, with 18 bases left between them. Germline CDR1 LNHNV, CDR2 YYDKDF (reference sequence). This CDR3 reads CATSRVGGLTQYQETQYF. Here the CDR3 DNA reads TGTGCCACCAGCAGAGTCGGCGGACTGACCCAGTACCAAGAGACCCAGTACTTC.

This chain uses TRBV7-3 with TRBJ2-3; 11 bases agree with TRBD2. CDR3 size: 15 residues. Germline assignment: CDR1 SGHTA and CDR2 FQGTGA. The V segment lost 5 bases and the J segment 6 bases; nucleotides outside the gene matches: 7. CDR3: CASSTSGSLWDTQYF. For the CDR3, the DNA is TGTGCCAGCAGCACTAGCGGGAGTCTATGGGATACGCAGTATTTT.

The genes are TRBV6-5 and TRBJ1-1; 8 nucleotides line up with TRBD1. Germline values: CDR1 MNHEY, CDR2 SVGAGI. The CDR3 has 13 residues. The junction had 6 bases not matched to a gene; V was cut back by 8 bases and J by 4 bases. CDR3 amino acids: CASGQQGGTEAFF. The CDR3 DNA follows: TGTGCCAGCGGCCAACAGGGGGGCACTGAAGCTTTCTTT.

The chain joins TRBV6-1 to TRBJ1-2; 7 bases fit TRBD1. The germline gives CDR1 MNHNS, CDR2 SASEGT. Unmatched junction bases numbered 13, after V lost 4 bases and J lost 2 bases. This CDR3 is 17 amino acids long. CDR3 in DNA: TGTGCCAGCAGTGCAAGCCCGACAGGGCAGGGGAACTATGGCTACACCTTC. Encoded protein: CASSASPTGQGNYGYTF.

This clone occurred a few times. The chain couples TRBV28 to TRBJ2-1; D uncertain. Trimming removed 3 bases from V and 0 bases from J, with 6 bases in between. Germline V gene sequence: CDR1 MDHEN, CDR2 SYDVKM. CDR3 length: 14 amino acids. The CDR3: CASSFPLSYNEQFF. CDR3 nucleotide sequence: TGTGCCAGCAGTTTCCCCCTCTCCTACAATGAGCAGTTCTTC.

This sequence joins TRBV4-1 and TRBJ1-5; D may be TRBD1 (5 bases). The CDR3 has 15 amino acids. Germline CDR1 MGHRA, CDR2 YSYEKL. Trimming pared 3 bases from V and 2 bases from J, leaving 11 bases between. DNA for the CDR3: TGCGCCAGCAGCCAGGGAATCAGGGGCAATCAGCCCCAGCATTTT. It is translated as CASSQGIRGNQPQHF.

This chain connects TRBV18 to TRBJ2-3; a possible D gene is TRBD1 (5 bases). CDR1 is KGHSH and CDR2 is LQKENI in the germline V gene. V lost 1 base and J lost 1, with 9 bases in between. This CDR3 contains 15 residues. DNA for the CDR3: TGTGCCAGCTCACCACAACAGGATGGCACAGATACGCAGTATTTT. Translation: CASSPQQDGTDTQYF.

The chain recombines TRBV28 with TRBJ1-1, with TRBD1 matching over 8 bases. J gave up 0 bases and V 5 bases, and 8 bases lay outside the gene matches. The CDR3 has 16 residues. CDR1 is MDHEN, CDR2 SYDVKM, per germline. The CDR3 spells CASSTMATGVNTEAFF. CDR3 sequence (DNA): TGTGCCAGCAGTACCATGGCGACAGGGGTGAACACTGAAGCTTTCTTT.

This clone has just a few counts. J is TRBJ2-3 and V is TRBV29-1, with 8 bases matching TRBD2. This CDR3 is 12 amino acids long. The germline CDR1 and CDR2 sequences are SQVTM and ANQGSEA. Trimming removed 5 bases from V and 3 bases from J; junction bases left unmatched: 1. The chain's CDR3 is CSVRGGTDTQYF. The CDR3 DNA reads TGCAGCGTTCGGGGGGGGACAGATACGCAGTATTTT.

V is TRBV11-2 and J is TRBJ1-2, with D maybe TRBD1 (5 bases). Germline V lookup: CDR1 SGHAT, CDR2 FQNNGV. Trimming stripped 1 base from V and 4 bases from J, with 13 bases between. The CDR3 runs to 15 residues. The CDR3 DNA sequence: TGTGCCAGCAGCTTAGCTCCCCACGGGGGCTATGGCTACACCTTC. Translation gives CASSLAPHGGYGYTF.

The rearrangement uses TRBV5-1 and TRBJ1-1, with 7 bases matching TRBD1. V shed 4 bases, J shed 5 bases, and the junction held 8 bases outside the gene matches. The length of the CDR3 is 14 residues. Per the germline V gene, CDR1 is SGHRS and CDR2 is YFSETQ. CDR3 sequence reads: CASSEQGGWTEAFF. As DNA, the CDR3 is TGCGCCAGCAGCGAGCAGGGGGGTTGGACTGAAGCTTTCTTT.

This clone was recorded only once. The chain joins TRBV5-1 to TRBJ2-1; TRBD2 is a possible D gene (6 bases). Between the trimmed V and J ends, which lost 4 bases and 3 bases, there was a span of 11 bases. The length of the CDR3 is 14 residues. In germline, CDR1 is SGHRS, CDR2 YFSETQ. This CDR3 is CASSGGAYYNEQFF. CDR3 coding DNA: TGCGCCAGCAGCGGAGGGGCTTACTACAATGAGCAGTTCTTC. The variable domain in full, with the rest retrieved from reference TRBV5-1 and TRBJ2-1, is KAGVTQTPRYLIKTRGQQVTLSCSPISGHRSVSWYQQTPGQGLQFLFEYFSETQRNKGNFPGRFSGRQFSNSRSEMNVSTLELGDSALYLCASSGGAYYNEQFFGPGTRLTVL.